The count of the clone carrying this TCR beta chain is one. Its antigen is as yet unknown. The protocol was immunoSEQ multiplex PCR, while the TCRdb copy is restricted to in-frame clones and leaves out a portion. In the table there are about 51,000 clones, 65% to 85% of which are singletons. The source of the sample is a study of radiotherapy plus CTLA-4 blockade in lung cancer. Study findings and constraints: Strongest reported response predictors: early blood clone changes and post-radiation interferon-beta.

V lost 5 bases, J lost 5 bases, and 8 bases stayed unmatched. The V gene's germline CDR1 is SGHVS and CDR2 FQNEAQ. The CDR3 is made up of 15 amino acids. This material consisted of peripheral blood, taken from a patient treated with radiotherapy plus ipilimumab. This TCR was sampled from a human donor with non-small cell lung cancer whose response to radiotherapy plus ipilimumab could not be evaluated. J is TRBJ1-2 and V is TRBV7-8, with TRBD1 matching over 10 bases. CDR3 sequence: CASSKIPDRGYGYTF. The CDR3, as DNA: TGTGCCAGCAGCAAGATACCGGACAGGGGGTATGGCTACACCTTC.